This entry lists 20 T cell receptor beta chains sequenced from one sample in a study of monozygotic twins with inflammatory bowel disease. Reprocessing the 5' RACE reads, TCRdb reports a single entry for every CDR3 protein and omits DNA. The sample totals over 350,000 distinct CDR3 sequences. Sequencing was carried out using blood. These receptors were taken from a human donor with ulcerative colitis or Crohn's disease, or a healthy co-twin of an affected twin (not recorded which).

V is TRBV12-3 or TRBV12-4 and J is TRBJ1-2; the D call from TCRdb, TRBD1, cannot be confirmed without DNA. The CDR3 runs to 16 residues. The chain's CDR3 is CASSKSGTGGGYGYTF.

The chain has TRBV29-1 and TRBJ1-5; the TCRdb D gene call, TRBD1, has no DNA to confirm it. CDR3 length equals 12 residues. Germline values: CDR1 SQVTM, CDR2 ANQGSEA. CDR3: CSVQGTNQPQHF. The complete variable domain, with remaining parts taken from reference TRBV29-1 and TRBJ1-5, reads SAVISQKPSRDICQRGTSLTIQCQVDSQVTMMFWYRQQPGQSLTLIATANQGSEATYESGFVIDKFPISRPNLTFSTLTVSNMSPEDSSIYLCSVQGTNQPQHFGDGTRLSIL.

This sequence joins TRBV18 and TRBJ2-3; absent DNA, TCRdb's TRBD2 call cannot be checked. Looked up from germline, CDR1 is KGHSH and CDR2 is LQKENI. CDR3 length: 15 residues. Here the CDR3 reads CASSPASGGTDTQYF.

This chain links TRBV11-2 with TRBJ2-2. Germline CDR1 reads SGHAT; CDR2 reads FQNNGV. The CDR3 has 14 amino acids. The CDR3: CASSQSPNTGELFF.

The chain has TRBV11-2 and TRBJ2-5; TCRdb calls TRBD2, which cannot be checked without DNA. CDR1 is SGHAT, CDR2 FQNNGV, per germline. CDR3 length equals 14 residues. CDR3 sequence: CATGVAGGGETQYF.

CDR3 protein: CASSQDPAGPSEQFF. The gene calls are TRBV4-2 and TRBJ2-1. CDR3 length: 15 residues. Per the germline V gene, CDR1 is LGHNA and CDR2 is YNFKEQ.

The J gene is TRBJ2-3, the V gene TRBV9. The germline gives CDR1 SGDLS, CDR2 YYNGEE. The CDR3 contains 14 residues. This chain's CDR3 is CASSAGFGTDTQYF.

The chain employs TRBV9 and TRBJ2-1; TCRdb calls TRBD2, which cannot be checked without DNA. This CDR3 comprises 14 residues. CDR1 is SGDLS and CDR2 is YYNGEE in the germline V gene. The CDR3 here is CASSAAEGMGDQFF.

The rearrangement joins TRBV20-1 to TRBJ2-7; TCRdb gives TRBD2 as the D gene, but with no DNA this cannot be confirmed. The CDR3 consists of 18 residues. Germline values: CDR1 DFQATT, CDR2 SNEGSKA (reference sequence). The CDR3 sequence is CSARRDRLAGGRAYEQYF.

The CDR3 region is CATSDPPGTGGRSSYNEQFF. The rearrangement links TRBV24-1 to TRBJ2-1; the TCRdb call, TRBD1, lacks DNA for checking. The CDR3 totals 20 residues. In germline, CDR1 is KGHDR, CDR2 SFDVKD.

The CDR3 spells CSATSTGMTDTQYF. The chain links TRBV20-1 to TRBJ2-3; there is no DNA to check the TCRdb D call of TRBD1. The CDR3 is 14 residues long. Per germline, CDR1 DFQATT and CDR2 SNEGSKA (reference sequence).

The chain joins TRBV12-3 or TRBV12-4 to TRBJ1-3; TCRdb proposes TRBD1, but this gene call is untestable without DNA. CDR3 size: 16 residues. Here the CDR3 reads CATGGTPLHSGNTIYF.

V is TRBV28 and J is TRBJ2-5; as DNA is missing, the TRBD1 call by TCRdb cannot be tested. Germline values: CDR1 MDHEN, CDR2 SYDVKM. The CDR3 consists of 17 residues. The CDR3 reads CASSKFGQGGIGETQYF.

This chain links TRBV7-2 with TRBJ2-5; TCRdb outputs TRBD2, but without DNA this stays unchecked. CDR1 and CDR2 from the germline V gene are SGHTA and FQGNSA. The CDR3 contains 16 residues. CDR3 protein: CASSLASSGGQETQYF.

The chain carries TRBV27 and TRBJ2-7; checking the TCRdb D call of TRBD1 is not possible without DNA. Per the germline V gene, CDR1 is MNHEY and CDR2 is SMNVEV (reference sequence). CDR3 length equals 13 residues. CDR3 in amino acids: CASSFFRQGQKYF.

This sequence joins TRBV28 and TRBJ1-1. Germline loops: CDR1 MDHEN, CDR2 SYDVKM. There are 13 residues in the CDR3. The CDR3 sequence: CASSPPRFHEAFF. The whole variable domain, filled in from reference TRBV28 and TRBJ1-1, reads DVKVTQSSRYLVKRTGEKVFLECVQDMDHENMFWYRQDPGLGLRLIYFSYDVKMKEKGDIPEGYSVSREKKERFSLILESASTNQTSMYLCASSPPRFHEAFFGQGTRLTVV.

The chain employs TRBV21-1 and TRBJ1-5; TCRdb indicates TRBD1, and absent DNA this call remains unverified. TRBV21-1 is assigned pseudogene status. The length of the CDR3 is 15 residues. The CDR3 here is CASRDRQSGRQPQHF.

V and J are TRBV29-1 and TRBJ1-3. The length of the CDR3 is 11 residues. Germline CDR1 is SQVTM and CDR2 is ANQGSEA. The CDR3: CSGHTTSAIYF.

The V and J genes are TRBV6-2 or TRBV6-3 and TRBJ2-1; TCRdb names TRBD2, which stays unverified in the absence of DNA. This CDR3 is 20 amino acids long. Germline V gene lookup returns CDR1 MNHEY and CDR2 SVGEGT. The CDR3 is CASSSEGGTSGGSSYNEQFF.

V is TRBV7-2 and J is TRBJ1-1; TCRdb names TRBD1, which stays unverified in the absence of DNA. CDR3 length equals 15 residues. CDR1 and CDR2 from the germline V gene are SGHTA and FQGNSA. CDR3 amino acids: CASSLEGRGYTEAFF.